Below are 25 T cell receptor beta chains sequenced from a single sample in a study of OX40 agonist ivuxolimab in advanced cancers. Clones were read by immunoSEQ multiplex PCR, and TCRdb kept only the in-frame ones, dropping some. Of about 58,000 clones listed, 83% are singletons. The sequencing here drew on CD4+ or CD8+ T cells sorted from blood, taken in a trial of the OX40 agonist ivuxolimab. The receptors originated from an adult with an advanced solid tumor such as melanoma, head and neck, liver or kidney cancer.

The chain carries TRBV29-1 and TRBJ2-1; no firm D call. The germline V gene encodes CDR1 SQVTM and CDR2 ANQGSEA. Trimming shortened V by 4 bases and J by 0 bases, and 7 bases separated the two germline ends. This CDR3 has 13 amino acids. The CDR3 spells CSVGMSSYNEQFF. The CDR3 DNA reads TGCAGCGTTGGTATGAGCTCCTACAATGAGCAGTTCTTC.

The DNA for the CDR3 is TGTGCCTGGAGTGTACTCGGGGGCAGAGAGACCCAGTACTTC. Translating gives CAWSVLGGRETQYF. The chain recombines TRBV30 with TRBJ2-5, with D perhaps TRBD1 or TRBD2 (6 bases each). From germline, CDR1 is GTSNPN and CDR2 SVGIG (reference sequence). This CDR3 is built from 14 residues. V lost 0 bases and J lost 4, with 12 bases in between.

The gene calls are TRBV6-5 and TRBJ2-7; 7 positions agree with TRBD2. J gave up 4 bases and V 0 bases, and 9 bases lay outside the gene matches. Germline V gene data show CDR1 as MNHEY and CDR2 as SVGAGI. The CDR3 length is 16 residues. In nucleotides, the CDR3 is TGTGCCAGCAGTTACTCTAGCAGCGGGGATAGGTACGAGCAGTACTTC. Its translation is CASSYSSSGDRYEQYF.

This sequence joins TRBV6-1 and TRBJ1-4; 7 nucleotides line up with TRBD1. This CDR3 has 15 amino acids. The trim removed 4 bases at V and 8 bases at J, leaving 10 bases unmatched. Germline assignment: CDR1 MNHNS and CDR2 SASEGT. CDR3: CASSGATGPDEKLFF. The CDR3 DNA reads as TGTGCCAGCAGTGGGGCGACAGGGCCGGACGAAAAACTGTTTTTT.

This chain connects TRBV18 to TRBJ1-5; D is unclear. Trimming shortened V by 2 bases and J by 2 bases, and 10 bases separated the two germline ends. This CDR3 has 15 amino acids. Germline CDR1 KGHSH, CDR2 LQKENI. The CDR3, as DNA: TGTGCCAGCTCACCAGAGGGTAATGGCAATCAGCCCCAGCATTTT. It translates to CASSPEGNGNQPQHF.

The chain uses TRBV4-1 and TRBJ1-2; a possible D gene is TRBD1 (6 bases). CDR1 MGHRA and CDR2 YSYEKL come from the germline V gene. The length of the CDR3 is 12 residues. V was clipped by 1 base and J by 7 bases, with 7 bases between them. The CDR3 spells CASSQGQVGYTF. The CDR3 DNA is TGCGCCAGCAGCCAAGGACAGGTTGGCTACACCTTC.

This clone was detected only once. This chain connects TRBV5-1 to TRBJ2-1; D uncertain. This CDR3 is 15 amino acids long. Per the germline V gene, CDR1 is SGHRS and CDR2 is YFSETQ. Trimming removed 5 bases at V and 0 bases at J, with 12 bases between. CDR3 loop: CASSSTATSYNEQFF. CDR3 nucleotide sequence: TGCGCCAGCAGTAGTACAGCGACCTCCTACAATGAGCAGTTCTTC.

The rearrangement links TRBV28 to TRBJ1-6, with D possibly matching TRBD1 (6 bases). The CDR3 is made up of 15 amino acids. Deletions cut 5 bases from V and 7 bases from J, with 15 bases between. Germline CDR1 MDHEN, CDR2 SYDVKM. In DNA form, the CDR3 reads TGTGCCAGCAGTCCAAGGACAGCAGTGAATTCACCCCTCCACTTT. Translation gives CASSPRTAVNSPLHF.

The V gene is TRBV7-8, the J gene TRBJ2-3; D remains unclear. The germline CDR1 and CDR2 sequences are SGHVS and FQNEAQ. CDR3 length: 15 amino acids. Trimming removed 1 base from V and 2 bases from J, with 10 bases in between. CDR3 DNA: TGTGCCAGCAGCTTAGATCCCGCGAACACAGATACGCAGTATTTT. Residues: CASSLDPANTDTQYF.

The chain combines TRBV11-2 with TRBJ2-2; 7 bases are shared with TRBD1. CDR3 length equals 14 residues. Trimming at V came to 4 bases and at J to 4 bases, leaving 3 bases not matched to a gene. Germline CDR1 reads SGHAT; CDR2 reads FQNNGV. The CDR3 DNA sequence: TGTGCCAGCAGCTCTAACAGGGGCACCGGGGAGCTGTTTTTT. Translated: CASSSNRGTGELFF.

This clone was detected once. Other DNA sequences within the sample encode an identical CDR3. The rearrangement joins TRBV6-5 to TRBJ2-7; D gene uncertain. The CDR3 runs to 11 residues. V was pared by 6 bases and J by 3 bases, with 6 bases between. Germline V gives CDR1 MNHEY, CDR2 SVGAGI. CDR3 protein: CASSSYYEQYF. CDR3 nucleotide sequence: TGTGCCAGCAGCAGCTACTACGAGCAGTACTTC.

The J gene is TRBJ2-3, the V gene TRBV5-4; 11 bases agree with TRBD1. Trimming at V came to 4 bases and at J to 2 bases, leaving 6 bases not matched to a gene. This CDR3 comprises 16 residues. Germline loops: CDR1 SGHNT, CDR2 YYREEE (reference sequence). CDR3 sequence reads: CASSNRDRGNTDTQYF. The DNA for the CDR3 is TGTGCCAGCAGCAACCGGGACAGGGGGAACACAGATACGCAGTATTTT.

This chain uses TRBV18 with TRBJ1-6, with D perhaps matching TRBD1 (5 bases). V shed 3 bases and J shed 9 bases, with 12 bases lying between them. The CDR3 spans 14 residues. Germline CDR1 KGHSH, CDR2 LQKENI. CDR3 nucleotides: TGTGCCAGCTCACCGGGGCAGGGTGCTTCACCCCTCCACTTT. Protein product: CASSPGQGASPLHF.

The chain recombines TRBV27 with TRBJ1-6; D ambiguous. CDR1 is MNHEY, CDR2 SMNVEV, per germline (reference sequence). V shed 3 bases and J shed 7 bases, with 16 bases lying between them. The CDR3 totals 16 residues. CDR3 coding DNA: TGTGCCAGCAGTTTCGTTAGAGGACTCCTGAATTCACCCCTCCACTTT. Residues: CASSFVRGLLNSPLHF.

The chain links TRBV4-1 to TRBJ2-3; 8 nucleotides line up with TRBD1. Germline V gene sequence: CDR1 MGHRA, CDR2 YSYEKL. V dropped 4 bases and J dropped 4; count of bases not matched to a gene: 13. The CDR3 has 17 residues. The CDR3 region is CASSRSSDRGFADTQYF. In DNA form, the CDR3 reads TGCGCCAGCAGCCGGAGTTCAGACAGGGGTTTCGCAGATACGCAGTATTTT.

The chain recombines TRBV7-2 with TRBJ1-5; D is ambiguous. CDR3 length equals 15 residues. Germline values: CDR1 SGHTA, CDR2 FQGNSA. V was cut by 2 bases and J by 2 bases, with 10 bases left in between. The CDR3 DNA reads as TGTGCCAGCAGCTTAATGGGGAGCGGCAATCAGCCCCAGCATTTT. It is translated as CASSLMGSGNQPQHF.

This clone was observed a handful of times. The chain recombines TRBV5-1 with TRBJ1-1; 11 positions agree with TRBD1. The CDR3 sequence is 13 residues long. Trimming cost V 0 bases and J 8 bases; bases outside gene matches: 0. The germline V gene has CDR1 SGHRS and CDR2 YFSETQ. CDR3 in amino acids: CASSLGTGGEAFF. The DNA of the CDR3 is TGCGCCAGCAGCTTGGGGACAGGGGGCGAAGCTTTCTTT.

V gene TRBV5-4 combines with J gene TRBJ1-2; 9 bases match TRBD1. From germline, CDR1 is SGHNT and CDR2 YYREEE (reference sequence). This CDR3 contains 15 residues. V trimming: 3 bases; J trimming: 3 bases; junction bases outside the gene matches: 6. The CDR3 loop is CASSSEQGADYGYTF. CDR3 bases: TGTGCCAGCAGCTCGGAACAGGGGGCGGACTATGGCTACACCTTC.

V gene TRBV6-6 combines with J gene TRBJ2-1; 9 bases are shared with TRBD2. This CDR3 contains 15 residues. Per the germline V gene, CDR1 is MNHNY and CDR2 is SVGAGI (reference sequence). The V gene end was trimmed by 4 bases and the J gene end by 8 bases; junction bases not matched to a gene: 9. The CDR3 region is CASSSPGLAGYEQFF. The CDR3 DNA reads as TGTGCCAGCAGTTCCCCGGGACTAGCAGGGTATGAGCAGTTCTTC.

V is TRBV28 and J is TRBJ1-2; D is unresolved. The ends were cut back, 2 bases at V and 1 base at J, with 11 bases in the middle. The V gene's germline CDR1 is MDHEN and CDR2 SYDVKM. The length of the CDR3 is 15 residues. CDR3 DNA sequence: TGTGCCAGCAGTTTACGGGCGGTTGTTAACTATGGCTACACCTTC. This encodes CASSLRAVVNYGYTF.

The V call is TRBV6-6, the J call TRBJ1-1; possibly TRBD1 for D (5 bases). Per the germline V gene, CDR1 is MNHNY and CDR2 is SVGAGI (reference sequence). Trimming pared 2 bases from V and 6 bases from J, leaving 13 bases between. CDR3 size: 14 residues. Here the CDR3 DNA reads TGTGCCAGCAGTTACGGGGGAGAGGCGTCTGAAGCTTTCTTT. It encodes CASSYGGEASEAFF.

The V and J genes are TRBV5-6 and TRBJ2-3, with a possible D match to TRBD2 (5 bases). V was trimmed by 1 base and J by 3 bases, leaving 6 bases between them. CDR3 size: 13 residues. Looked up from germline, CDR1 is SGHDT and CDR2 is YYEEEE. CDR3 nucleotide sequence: TGTGCCAGCAGCTTGACGGGGACAGATACGCAGTATTTT. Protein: CASSLTGTDTQYF.

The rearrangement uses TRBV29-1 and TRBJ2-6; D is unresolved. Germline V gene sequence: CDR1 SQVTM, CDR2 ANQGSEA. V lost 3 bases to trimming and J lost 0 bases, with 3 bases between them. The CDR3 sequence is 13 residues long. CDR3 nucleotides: TGCAGCGTTGACAGCTCTGGGGCCAACGTCCTGACTTTC. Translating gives CSVDSSGANVLTF.

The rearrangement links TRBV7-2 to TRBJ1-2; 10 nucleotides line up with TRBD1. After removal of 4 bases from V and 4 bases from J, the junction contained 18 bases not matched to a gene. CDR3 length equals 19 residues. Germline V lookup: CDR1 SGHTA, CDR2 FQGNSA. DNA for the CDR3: TGTGCCAGCAGCTCCTCGACAGGGGGCCGGGGGGTTCCTACCTATGGCTACACCTTC. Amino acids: CASSSSTGGRGVPTYGYTF.

CDR3 DNA sequence: TGTGCCAGCAGCTTGGGGGGTTTGGGGTGGGAGACCCAGTACTTC. Translation: CASSLGGLGWETQYF. The chain recombines TRBV5-4 with TRBJ2-5, with D unresolved. The CDR3 loop spans 15 amino acids. From germline, CDR1 is SGHNT and CDR2 YYREEE (reference sequence). V lost 0 bases and J lost 5, with 14 bases in between.